One and the same sample provided the 25 T cell receptor beta chains below, sequenced in a study of blood T cell repertoires in COVID-19. Profiled with immunoSEQ multiplex PCR; TCRdb holds only in-frame clones, not every one. The sample lists tens of thousands of clones, about four fifths occurring once. The material sequenced was PBMCs or T cells enriched from blood (not recorded which). Receptors originate from a woman between 40 and 55 years old with acute COVID-19.

The rearrangement uses TRBV7-9 and TRBJ1-4; no definite D call. The CDR3 consists of 15 residues. Germline loops: CDR1 SEHNR, CDR2 FQNEAQ (reference sequence). V lost 5 bases to trimming and J lost 4 bases, with 14 bases between them. This chain's CDR3 is CASSHQADYNEKLFF. CDR3 DNA: TGTGCCAGCAGCCATCAGGCAGATTATAATGAAAAACTGTTTTTT.

This clone appeared once. This rearrangement joins TRBV12-3 or TRBV12-4 to TRBJ1-1; 7 positions match TRBD1. V gave up 6 bases and J gave up 7 bases; unmatched junction bases: 8. The CDR3 is 13 residues long. This chain's CDR3 is CASSRGTDSEAFF. CDR3 sequence (DNA): TGTGCCAGCAGCCGGGGGACAGACAGTGAAGCTTTCTTT.

In its sample, this clone was seen once. The CDR3 loop is CASRRTESSGNTIYF. The CDR3 coding sequence is TGTGCCAGCAGAAGGACAGAGAGCTCTGGAAACACCATATATTTT. The genes are TRBV13 and TRBJ1-3, with a possible D match to TRBD1 (6 bases). Trimming removed 6 bases at V and 0 bases at J, with 12 bases between. Germline V CDR1 and CDR2: PRHDT, FYEKMQ (reference sequence). CDR3 length equals 15 residues.

The chain combines TRBV10-3 with TRBJ2-2; possibly TRBD1 for D (6 bases). Germline CDR1 reads ENHRY; CDR2 reads SYGVKD. The CDR3 consists of 15 residues. V was trimmed by 6 bases and J by 2 bases, leaving 13 bases between them. CDR3 amino acids: CAIREGQTNTGELFF. DNA for the CDR3: TGTGCCATCAGGGAAGGACAGACTAACACCGGGGAGCTGTTTTTT.

The CDR3 loop reads CASTALGTGVKAFF. The CDR3, as DNA: TGTGCCAGTACCGCCCTCGGGACAGGGGTAAAGGCTTTCTTT. V is TRBV19 and J is TRBJ1-1, with 10 bases that match TRBD1. The CDR3 consists of 14 residues. CDR1 LNHDA and CDR2 SQIVND come from the germline V gene (reference sequence). The V gene end was trimmed by 7 bases and the J gene end by 11 bases; junction bases not matched to a gene: 13. Supplemented by reference TRBV19 and TRBJ1-1, the full variable domain reads DGGITQSPKYLFRKEGQNVTLSCEQNLNHDAMYWYRQDPGQGLRLIYYSQIVNDFQKGDIAEGYSVSREKKESFPLTVTSAQKNPTAFYLCASTALGTGVKAFFGQGTRLTVV.

There are a few counts of this clone. This sequence joins TRBV28 and TRBJ1-3; D remains unclear. The germline V gene has CDR1 MDHEN and CDR2 SYDVKM. The V end was cut by 3 bases, the J end by 4 bases, with 7 bases between. The CDR3 consists of 13 residues. As DNA, the CDR3 is TGTGCCAGCAGTTTCGTGGGCGGAAACACCATATATTTT. Translation: CASSFVGGNTIYF.

This chain connects TRBV27 to TRBJ2-7; TRBD2 is a possible D gene (7 bases). Trimming cost V 5 bases and J 4 bases, with 21 bases left between them. The CDR3 consists of 16 residues. The germline V gene encodes CDR1 MNHEY and CDR2 SMNVEV (reference sequence). CDR3 nucleotides: TGTGCCAGCAGTCCGGGGGCGGGGGCCGCTGTTTACGAGCAGTACTTC. This codes for CASSPGAGAAVYEQYF.

The chain employs TRBV28 and TRBJ1-2; 9 bases are shared with TRBD1. CDR3 length: 16 residues. The germline V gene has CDR1 MDHEN and CDR2 SYDVKM. The trim removed 6 bases at V and 5 bases at J, leaving 13 bases unmatched. The CDR3 nucleotides read TGTGCCAGCAGGATACCGACAGGGGGTTCGACTTATGGCTACACCTTC. Translated, it gives CASRIPTGGSTYGYTF.

This clone was counted a single time. V and J are TRBV9 and TRBJ2-7; 10 nucleotides align to TRBD1. J was trimmed by 1 base and V by 0 bases; bases with no gene match: 4. The CDR3 consists of 16 residues. Per germline, CDR1 SGDLS and CDR2 YYNGEE. The CDR3 reads CASSVDLGQGSYEQYF. The CDR3 DNA is TGTGCCAGCAGCGTAGATCTGGGACAGGGGTCCTACGAGCAGTACTTC.

V usage is TRBV4-2 and J usage is TRBJ2-3; 9 nucleotides agree with TRBD2. V was pared by 0 bases and J by 2 bases, with 9 bases of the junction left unmatched. The CDR3 contains 18 residues. The germline CDR1 and CDR2 sequences are LGHNA and YNFKEQ. CDR3: CASSQDPLASGTTDTQYF. The CDR3 DNA sequence: TGTGCCAGCAGCCAAGACCCTCTGGCTAGCGGGACCACAGATACGCAGTATTTT.

This clone has a single count. Other DNA sequences in this sample translate to the same CDR3. The CDR3: CASSFGSLGLETQYF. The CDR3, as DNA: TGTGCCAGCAGCTTCGGGAGTTTGGGTTTGGAGACCCAGTACTTC. The V call is TRBV5-4, the J call TRBJ2-5, with a weak D call TRBD2 (6 bases). Germline V gene lookup returns CDR1 SGHNT and CDR2 YYREEE (reference sequence). The V end was cut by 2 bases, the J end by 5 bases, with 16 bases between. This CDR3 has 15 amino acids.

In its sample, this clone was seen once. The CDR3 DNA reads as TGTGCCAGCAGTTACTCTCGACTAGCGGGAGAGACCCAGTACTTC. Translated: CASSYSRLAGETQYF. The J gene is TRBJ2-5, the V gene TRBV6-6; 10 nucleotides agree with TRBD2. With 0 bases clipped from V and 4 bases from J, the junction kept 2 bases outside the gene matches. The germline V gene has CDR1 MNHNY and CDR2 SVGAGI (reference sequence). This CDR3 is 15 amino acids long.

This chain joins TRBV29-1 and TRBJ1-1; 7 positions match TRBD1. From germline, CDR1 is SQVTM and CDR2 ANQGSEA. The CDR3 loop spans 15 amino acids. With V trimmed by 7 bases and J by 1 base, 12 bases remained unmatched. The CDR3 reads CSAGKGAFGNTEAFF. In nucleotides, the CDR3 is TGCAGCGCAGGAAAGGGGGCTTTCGGGAACACTGAAGCTTTCTTT.

V is TRBV6-5 and J is TRBJ2-7; D is possibly TRBD1 (6 bases). Germline lookup yields CDR1 MNHEY and CDR2 SVGAGI. The CDR3 runs to 14 residues. The CDR3 DNA reads as TGTGCGACAGCCCGTGCAGGGGACCCCTACGAGCAGTACGTC. Translating it yields CATARAGDPYEQYV.

The gene calls are TRBV29-1 and TRBJ2-5, with D maybe TRBD1 (6 bases). CDR1 is SQVTM, CDR2 ANQGSEA, per germline. Trimming took off 2 bases at V and 6 bases at J, with 10 bases between the two ends. The CDR3 has 12 amino acids. As DNA, the CDR3 is TGCAGCGTTGAACCAGGGGTGAAGACCCAGTACTTC. Amino acid sequence: CSVEPGVKTQYF. The whole variable domain, filled in from reference TRBV29-1 and TRBJ2-5, reads SAVISQKPSRDICQRGTSLTIQCQVDSQVTMMFWYRQQPGQSLTLIATANQGSEATYESGFVIDKFPISRPNLTFSTLTVSNMSPEDSSIYLCSVEPGVKTQYFGPGTRLLVL.

The chain carries TRBV5-1 and TRBJ2-7; D is undetermined. The CDR3 runs 13 residues. Germline CDR1 reads SGHRS; CDR2 reads YFSETQ. V lost 0 bases to trimming and J lost 6 bases, with 10 bases between them. CDR3 protein: CASSLGQVLEQYF. The CDR3 nucleotides read TGCGCCAGCAGCTTGGGGCAGGTACTCGAGCAGTACTTC.

The chain couples TRBV19 to TRBJ2-5; TRBD2 matches 14 bases. V lost 4 bases, J lost 2 bases, and 3 bases stayed unmatched. This CDR3 spans 16 amino acids. Germline CDR1 and CDR2: LNHDA and SQIVND (reference sequence). CDR3 sequence: CASSTGLAGGQETQYF. The DNA for the CDR3 is TGTGCCAGTAGTACCGGACTAGCGGGGGGTCAAGAGACCCAGTACTTC.

The chain joins TRBV7-3 to TRBJ2-2, with 10 bases fitting TRBD1. After removal of 6 bases from V and 2 bases from J, the junction contained 3 bases not matched to a gene. Germline-derived CDR1 and CDR2 are SGHTA and FQGTGA. The CDR3 is 15 residues long. CDR3 in amino acids: CASRRDRGNTGELFF. CDR3 DNA: TGTGCCAGCAGACGGGACAGGGGAAACACCGGGGAGCTGTTTTTT.

The rearrangement links TRBV28 to TRBJ1-5; D gene ambiguous. V shed 6 bases and J shed 4 bases, with 16 bases lying between them. The germline V gene encodes CDR1 MDHEN and CDR2 SYDVKM. CDR3 length equals 15 residues. The DNA of the CDR3 is TGTGCCAGCAGCAAAACCGCGGGGAAGAATCAGCCCCAGCATTTT. This encodes CASSKTAGKNQPQHF.

The chain employs TRBV20-1 and TRBJ2-3, with TRBD2 as a possible D gene (5 bases). The CDR3 has 11 residues. The germline V gene encodes CDR1 DFQATT and CDR2 SNEGSKA (reference sequence). Trimming removed 3 bases from V and 4 bases from J, with 5 bases in between. The CDR3: CSASGADTQYF. The CDR3 region has the DNA TGCAGTGCTAGCGGGGCAGATACGCAGTATTTT.

The chain combines TRBV28 with TRBJ2-4; 8 bases match TRBD1. The V gene's germline CDR1 is MDHEN and CDR2 SYDVKM. With 5 bases clipped from V and 3 bases from J, the junction kept 12 bases outside the gene matches. This CDR3 contains 17 residues. CDR3 loop: CASSPPTGTGVKNIQYF. The CDR3 region has the DNA TGTGCCAGCAGTCCCCCGACCGGGACAGGTGTCAAAAACATTCAGTACTTC.

The chain combines TRBV27 with TRBJ2-2, with D possibly TRBD1 on 6 matching bases. Germline values: CDR1 MNHEY, CDR2 SMNVEV (reference sequence). The CDR3 spans 15 residues. V lost 3 bases and J 2 bases, leaving 10 bases between the germline ends. The CDR3 DNA reads TGTGCCAGCAGTTTGGGGGCCCCTAACACCGGGGAGCTGTTTTTT. It codes for CASSLGAPNTGELFF.

This clone has more than one count but fewer than ten. This chain joins TRBV27 and TRBJ1-1, with 10 bases lining up with TRBD1. Per the germline V gene, CDR1 is MNHEY and CDR2 is SMNVEV (reference sequence). The CDR3 length is 16 residues. V was clipped by 5 bases and J by 0 bases; unmatched bases: 6. CDR3 sequence reads: CASSPGQGFMNTEAFF. The CDR3 DNA reads as TGTGCCAGCAGTCCGGGACAGGGGTTCATGAACACTGAAGCTTTCTTT.

The J gene is TRBJ2-3, the V gene TRBV28, with D tentatively TRBD1 (6 bases). The CDR3 consists of 14 residues. Deletions cut 5 bases from V and 3 bases from J, with 12 bases between. Germline CDR1 reads MDHEN; CDR2 reads SYDVKM. Written as DNA, the CDR3 is TGTGCCAGCAGTGTCCTACAGGGTACAGATACGCAGTATTTT. It specifies CASSVLQGTDTQYF.

The chain combines TRBV6-5 with TRBJ2-7; 11 nucleotides line up with TRBD1. Germline V lookup: CDR1 MNHEY, CDR2 SVGAGI. The V gene end was trimmed by 8 bases and the J gene end by 3 bases; junction bases not matched to a gene: 6. CDR3 length: 14 residues. As DNA, the CDR3 is TGTGCCAGCTCCCGGACAGGGGGCAACTACGAGCAGTACGTC. Translating it yields CASSRTGGNYEQYV.